One and the same sample provided the 4 T cell receptor beta chains below, sequenced in a study of T cells in Graves' hyperthyroidism and ophthalmopathy. RNA transcripts were the template for amplifying TCR beta CDR3 regions. Using the HTBI primer set, a first-round RT-PCR was run on the TCR CDR3. One entry per CDR3 protein results from TCRdb running MiXCR on the multiplex PCR reads. The data hold 35,000 to 45,000 distinct CDR3 sequences, with around 56% observed a single time. Sequenced: blood. The receptors shown here come from a man aged 35 to 55 with Graves' ophthalmopathy.

In this sample, this clonotype turned up many times. The rearrangement joins TRBV5-1 to TRBJ1-3; TRBD1 aligns across 7 bases. In germline, CDR1 is SGHRS, CDR2 YFSETQ. V lost 3 bases and J lost 3; bases outside the gene matches: 6. The CDR3 consists of 15 residues. CDR3 nucleotide sequence: TGCGCCAGCAGCTCAACAGGGGCGAGTGGAAACACCATATATTTT. Its translation is CASSSTGASGNTIYF.

The rearrangement joins TRBV20-1 to TRBJ1-2, with D unclear. Trimming left V 0 bases short and J 8 bases short, with 10 bases between. Germline loops: CDR1 DFQATT, CDR2 SNEGSKA (reference sequence). There are 12 residues in the CDR3. Here the CDR3 DNA reads TGCAGTGCTAGAGATAAGGCCTCGGGCTACACCTTC. It yields the protein CSARDKASGYTF.

Many counts were recorded for this clonotype. The V call is TRBV30, the J call TRBJ2-7; no reliable D call. The CDR3 is 11 residues long. The germline V and J ends were trimmed by 0 bases and 5 bases, with 5 bases remaining between them. Per the germline V gene, CDR1 is GTSNPN and CDR2 is SVGIG (reference sequence). CDR3 sequence: CAWSVGNEQYF. For the CDR3, the DNA is TGTGCCTGGAGTGTGGGTAACGAGCAGTACTTC.

Concerning this clonotype: Germline is not matched at one junction end, which may reflect a read error. V gene TRBV11-2 combines with J gene TRBJ2-5, with D perhaps matching TRBD2 (7 bases). Germline-derived CDR1 and CDR2 are SGHAT and FQNNGV. This CDR3 has 16 residues. The CDR3 protein is CASMALEGGGKETRYF. The DNA of the CDR3 is TGTGCCAGCATGGCGCTAGAGGGGGGGGGTAAAGAGACCCGGTACTTC.